This T cell receptor (beta chain) was captured in a study of a mutant IDH1 vaccine in newly diagnosed glioma. In the study overall: In some groups vaccination began 4-6 weeks post-radiotherapy; others received it with temozolomide. Patients got radiotherapy, temozolomide, or both beforehand, and most got both. The treated group averaged approximately 42 years old and was roughly 62% male, roughly 40% female.

Note on this clone: Antigen unknown.

Overall study results and limits: Pseudoprogression appeared unlinked to shifts in leading peripheral T cell clonotypes.

The time point: week 11, during vaccination. It was 300 ug of mutant IDH1 20-mer peptide that made up each vaccine dose, given with topical imiquimod. Produced via immunoSEQ multiplex PCR; TCRdb's table is partial and in-frame only. The sample lists about 64,000 clones, roughly 84% occurring once. The starting material was PBMCs, obtained from a glioma patient whose treatment included an IDH1 peptide vaccine. This sequence was found in a woman aged 50 to 60 with glioma.

CDR3: CASSEGVGGTEAFF. CDR3 DNA: TGTGCCAGCAGTGAAGGTGTAGGGGGCACTGAAGCTTTCTTT. The J gene is TRBJ1-1, the V gene TRBV2, with a weak D call TRBD1 (6 bases). The CDR3 sequence is 14 residues long. V was cut by 1 base and J by 4 bases, with 10 bases left in between. Germline-derived CDR1 and CDR2 are SNHLY and FYNNEI.